This TCR beta chain was sequenced in a study of cytomegalovirus exposure and HLA in healthy donors. PCR was performed using 60 Vbeta and 13 Jbeta primers. TCRdb's table, derived via immunoSEQ multiplex PCR, lists solely in-frame clones and lacks some. Altogether around 130,000 clones are present, 78% being singletons, with the ten largest covering approximately 1.6%. The sequenced sample was PBMCs. This receptor was identified in a woman between 18 and 30 years old in good health and CMV-seronegative.

CDR3 in DNA: TGTGCCAGCACCGGCCGGGACAGGGGCCGTGAAGCTTTCTTT. This sequence encodes CASTGRDRGREAFF. V usage is TRBV27 and J usage is TRBJ1-1, with 10 bases lining up with TRBD1. The trim removed 7 bases at V and 7 bases at J, leaving 9 bases unmatched. Germline-derived CDR1 and CDR2 are MNHEY and SMNVEV (reference sequence). The CDR3 is 14 residues long.